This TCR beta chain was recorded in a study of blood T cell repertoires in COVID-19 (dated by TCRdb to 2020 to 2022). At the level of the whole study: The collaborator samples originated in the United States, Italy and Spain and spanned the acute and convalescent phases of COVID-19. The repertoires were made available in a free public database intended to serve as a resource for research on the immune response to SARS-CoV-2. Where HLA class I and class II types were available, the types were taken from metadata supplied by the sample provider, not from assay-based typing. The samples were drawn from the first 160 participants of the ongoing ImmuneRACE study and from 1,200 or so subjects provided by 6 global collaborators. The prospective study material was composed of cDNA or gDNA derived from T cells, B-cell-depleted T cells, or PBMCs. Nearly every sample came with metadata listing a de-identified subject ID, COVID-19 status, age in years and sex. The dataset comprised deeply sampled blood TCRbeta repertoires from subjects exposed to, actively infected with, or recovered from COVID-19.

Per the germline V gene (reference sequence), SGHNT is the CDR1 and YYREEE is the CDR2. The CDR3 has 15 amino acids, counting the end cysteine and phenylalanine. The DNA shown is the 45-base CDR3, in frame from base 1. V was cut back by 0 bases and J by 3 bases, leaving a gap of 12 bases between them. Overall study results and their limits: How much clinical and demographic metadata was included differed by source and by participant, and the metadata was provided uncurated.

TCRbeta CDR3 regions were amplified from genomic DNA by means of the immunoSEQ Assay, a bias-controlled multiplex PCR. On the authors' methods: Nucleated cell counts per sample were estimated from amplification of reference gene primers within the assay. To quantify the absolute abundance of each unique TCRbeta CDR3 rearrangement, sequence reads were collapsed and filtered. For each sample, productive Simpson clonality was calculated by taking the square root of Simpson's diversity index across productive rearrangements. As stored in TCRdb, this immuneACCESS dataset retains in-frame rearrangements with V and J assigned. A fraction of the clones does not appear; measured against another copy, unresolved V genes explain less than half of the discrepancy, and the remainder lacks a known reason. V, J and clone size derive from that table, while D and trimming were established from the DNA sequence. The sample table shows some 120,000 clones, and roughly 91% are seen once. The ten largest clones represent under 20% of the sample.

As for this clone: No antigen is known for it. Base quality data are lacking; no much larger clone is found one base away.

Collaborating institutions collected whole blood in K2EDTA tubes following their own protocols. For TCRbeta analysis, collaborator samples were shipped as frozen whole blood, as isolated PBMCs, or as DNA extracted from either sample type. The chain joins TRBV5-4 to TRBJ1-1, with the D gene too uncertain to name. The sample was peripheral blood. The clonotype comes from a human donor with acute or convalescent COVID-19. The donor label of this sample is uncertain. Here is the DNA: TGTGCCAGCAGCTTGGATCCGGGCGGGTACACTGAAGCTTTCTTT. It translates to CASSLDPGGYTEAFF.